This T cell receptor (beta chain) comes out of a study of blood T cell repertoires in COVID-19. Whole-study context: The origin of the acute and convalescent COVID-19 samples was the United States, Italy and Spain. The cDNA or gDNA used as material had been derived from T cells, B-cell-depleted T cells, or PBMCs.

The CDR3 runs to 14 residues. With 10 bases clipped from V and 6 bases from J, the junction kept 10 bases outside the gene matches. Germline V gene data show CDR1 as KGHDR and CDR2 as SFDVKD. Authors' data handling: Counts of nucleated cells, estimated from reference gene primer amplification, were obtained. Clones were sequenced by immunoSEQ multiplex PCR, and TCRdb holds only the in-frame ones, with some missing. The V and J calls and clone size are taken from that table; D and trimming were inferred from the DNA. In the table there are about 310,000 clones, around nine tenths of which are singletons.

The rearrangement joins TRBV24-1 to TRBJ2-2; 7 bases align to TRBD1. Sequenced sample: peripheral blood. The source is a man in his 70s with acute or convalescent COVID-19. CDR3 residues: CATSLQGLPGELFF. In DNA form, the CDR3 reads TGTGCCACTAGCCTACAGGGGTTACCCGGGGAGCTGTTTTTT.